The 20 T cell receptor beta chains below all came from one sample that was sequenced in a study of blood T cell repertoires in COVID-19. Method: immunoSEQ multiplex PCR; TCRdb's copy keeps in-frame clones and lacks some. The table lists around 170,000 clones, about 85% of them singletons, with approximately 8% in the top ten. The specimen sequenced was PBMCs or T cells enriched from blood (not recorded which). These receptors originate from a woman aged 45-65 years who had recovered from COVID-19.

V and J are TRBV18 and TRBJ1-5, with a possible D match to TRBD1 (5 bases). CDR3 length equals 15 residues. V was cut by 2 bases and J by 4 bases, with 12 bases left in between. From germline, CDR1 is KGHSH and CDR2 LQKENI. This CDR3 reads CASSPVGAGNQPQHF. The CDR3 coding sequence is TGTGCCAGCTCACCAGTTGGGGCTGGAAATCAGCCCCAGCATTTT.

This clone was observed a single time. V gene TRBV3-1 (or the pseudogene TRBV3-2) combines with J gene TRBJ1-3, with TRBD1 matching 7 bases. CDR1 LGHDT and CDR2 YNNKEL come from the germline V gene (reference sequence). V shed 0 bases and J 4 bases; nucleotides not matched to a gene: 18. The CDR3 length is 20 residues. This CDR3 is CASSQDRYGTATTTGNTIYF. CDR3 DNA: TGTGCCAGCAGCCAAGATCGTTACGGGACAGCTACGACTACCGGAAACACCATATATTTT.

The V call is TRBV6-1, the J call TRBJ1-5; tentative D call: TRBD1 (5 bases). Between the trimmed V and J ends, which lost 0 bases and 6 bases, there was a span of 12 bases. Germline lookup yields CDR1 MNHNS and CDR2 SASEGT. This CDR3 contains 15 residues. The CDR3 DNA reads TGTGCCAGCAGTGAAGCGCAGGGTACAGCTCAGCCCCAGCATTTT. Translation gives CASSEAQGTAQPQHF.

The chain employs TRBV20-1 and TRBJ2-7; tentative D call: TRBD2 (5 bases). V was clipped by 3 bases and J by 0 bases, with 18 bases between them. The CDR3 covers 16 residues. Germline CDR1 and CDR2: DFQATT and SNEGSKA (reference sequence). The CDR3 here is CSASGSEEPSSYEQYF. The CDR3 DNA sequence: TGCAGTGCTAGTGGGAGTGAGGAACCGAGCTCCTACGAGCAGTACTTC.

V is TRBV7-9 and J is TRBJ1-5, with a weak D call TRBD1 (5 bases). The CDR3 is made up of 14 amino acids. V lost 3 bases, J lost 3 bases, and 9 bases lay in between. From germline, CDR1 is SEHNR and CDR2 FQNEAQ (reference sequence). This chain's CDR3 is CASSFGTANQPQHF. The CDR3 DNA is TGTGCCAGCAGCTTCGGGACTGCCAATCAGCCCCAGCATTTT.

This chain links TRBV2 with TRBJ2-2; D remains unclear. The V gene lost 6 bases and the J gene lost 4 bases, with 9 bases spanning the gap. This CDR3 region has 13 residues. The germline gives CDR1 SNHLY, CDR2 FYNNEI. CDR3 nucleotides: TGTGCCAGCAGCGCGGAAGGCACCGGGGAGCTGTTTTTT. Translated, it gives CASSAEGTGELFF.

The chain carries TRBV7-9 and TRBJ2-7, with 8 bases aligning to TRBD2. Germline CDR1 is SEHNR and CDR2 is FQNEAQ (reference sequence). CDR3 length: 14 residues. V dropped 5 bases and J dropped 0; count of bases not matched to a gene: 3. Here the CDR3 reads CASSPSGSSYEQYF. The CDR3 region has the DNA TGTGCCAGCAGCCCAAGCGGGAGCTCCTACGAGCAGTACTTC. Combining the CDR3 with reference TRBV7-9 and TRBJ2-7 gives the whole variable domain DTGVSQNPRHKITKRGQNVTFRCDPISEHNRLYWYRQTLGQGPEFLTYFQNEAQLEKSRLLSDRFSAERPKGSFSTLEIQRTEQGDSAMYLCASSPSGSSYEQYFGPGTRLTVT.

This chain uses TRBV5-1 with TRBJ2-7; 7 bases are shared with TRBD1. Unmatched junction bases numbered 12, after V lost 5 bases and J lost 7 bases. CDR3 length: 14 amino acids. From germline, CDR1 is SGHRS and CDR2 YFSETQ. The CDR3 coding sequence is TGCGCCAGCAGAACCGGGACAGAACCTGGGGAGCAGTACTTC. Its translation is CASRTGTEPGEQYF.

CDR3 coding DNA: TGTGCCAGCAGCCCTTCGGGACTAGCGGGCCATGAGCAGTTCTTC. Translated: CASSPSGLAGHEQFF. The chain is built from TRBV28 and TRBJ2-1; 12 positions match TRBD2. V shed 6 bases and J 8 bases; nucleotides not matched to a gene: 8. The germline V gene has CDR1 MDHEN and CDR2 SYDVKM. The CDR3 extends over 15 amino acids.

The rearrangement links TRBV5-5 to TRBJ2-2; maybe TRBD1 (5 bases). Trimming cost V 0 bases and J 6 bases, with 21 bases left between them. In germline, CDR1 is SGHKS, CDR2 YYEKEE (reference sequence). CDR3 length equals 18 residues. CDR3 coding DNA: TGTGCCAGCAGCTTGGTCGCCCCCGGAAGGCAGGGCGCCGGGGAGCTGTTTTTT. It codes for CASSLVAPGRQGAGELFF.

The chain links TRBV10-3 to TRBJ1-2; TRBD1 matches at 8 bases. There are 12 residues in the CDR3. V dropped 10 bases and J dropped 8; count of bases not matched to a gene: 9. The germline gives CDR1 ENHRY, CDR2 SYGVKD. CDR3 loop: CATDQGAGGYTF. The CDR3 DNA reads TGTGCCACCGATCAGGGGGCGGGCGGCTACACCTTC.

The chain couples TRBV19 to TRBJ1-6; 9 nucleotides align to TRBD1. Germline-derived CDR1 and CDR2 are LNHDA and SQIVND (reference sequence). With 6 bases clipped from V and 9 bases from J, the junction kept 21 bases outside the gene matches. The CDR3 spans 19 residues. The CDR3 DNA reads as TGTGCCAGTAGCATACGCCTTTCTAAATCGGACAGGGGAGGTTCACCCCTCCACTTT. Amino acids: CASSIRLSKSDRGGSPLHF.

This chain joins TRBV6-5 and TRBJ1-3; the match to TRBD1 covers 10 bases. V was clipped by 6 bases and J by 4 bases; unmatched bases: 6. This CDR3 comprises 15 residues. Germline CDR1 is MNHEY and CDR2 is SVGAGI. CDR3 sequence (DNA): TGTGCCAGCAGGGATGGGACAGGGGCGGGAAACACCATATATTTT. Its translation is CASRDGTGAGNTIYF.

The chain employs TRBV7-2 and TRBJ2-7; no definite D call. The V gene lost 5 bases and the J gene lost 7 bases, with 24 bases spanning the gap. Germline V gives CDR1 SGHTA, CDR2 FQGNSA. The CDR3 has 16 residues. CDR3 region: CASSLSSTLPEVEQYF. In nucleotides, the CDR3 is TGTGCCAGCAGCCTTAGTTCGACTCTCCCCGAGGTAGAGCAGTACTTC.

The chain recombines TRBV28 with TRBJ2-3; unclear D gene. Trimming pared 5 bases from V and 6 bases from J, leaving 6 bases between. Germline CDR1 reads MDHEN; CDR2 reads SYDVKM. The CDR3 covers 11 residues. CDR3 sequence: CASSVRDTQYF. The CDR3 DNA reads TGTGCCAGCAGTGTCCGGGATACGCAGTATTTT.

The V and J genes are TRBV7-9 and TRBJ1-4; D is unresolved. The V end lost 1 base, the J end lost 7 bases, and 16 bases lay between the germline ends. The CDR3 runs to 16 residues. The germline V gene encodes CDR1 SEHNR and CDR2 FQNEAQ (reference sequence). CDR3 nucleotides: TGTGCCAGCAGCTTAGTGTACATCGGAGCTGGTGAAAAACTGTTTTTT. The encoded protein is CASSLVYIGAGEKLFF.

V usage is TRBV19 and J usage is TRBJ1-2; D is unclear. The V end lost 6 bases, the J end lost 3 bases, and 8 bases lay between the germline ends. Germline V gene data show CDR1 as LNHDA and CDR2 as SQIVND (reference sequence). The CDR3 runs 12 residues. This chain's CDR3 is CASRAVDYGYTF. The CDR3 DNA reads TGTGCCAGTAGGGCAGTGGACTATGGCTACACCTTC.

This clone was seen only once. The CDR3 DNA reads TGTGCCAGCAGCTTGTGGGGGGACAGGGGGCCTGGGGCCAACGTCCTGACTTTC. This encodes CASSLWGDRGPGANVLTF. The rearrangement links TRBV7-3 to TRBJ2-6; 12 bases are shared with TRBD1. The CDR3 extends over 18 amino acids. V shed 3 bases and J 2 bases; nucleotides not matched to a gene: 5. Germline assignment: CDR1 SGHTA and CDR2 FQGTGA.

This clone was seen only once. The rearrangement joins TRBV19 to TRBJ2-1; D perhaps matches TRBD1 (6 bases). The length of the CDR3 is 16 residues. Germline values: CDR1 LNHDA, CDR2 SQIVND (reference sequence). Trimming took off 2 bases at V and 9 bases at J, with 20 bases between the two ends. CDR3: CASSIPLGLGTIEQFF. The CDR3 DNA reads TGTGCCAGTAGTATACCCTTGGGGTTGGGGACAATTGAGCAGTTCTTC. Drawing the rest from reference TRBV19 and TRBJ2-1, the complete variable domain is DGGITQSPKYLFRKEGQNVTLSCEQNLNHDAMYWYRQDPGQGLRLIYYSQIVNDFQKGDIAEGYSVSREKKESFPLTVTSAQKNPTAFYLCASSIPLGLGTIEQFFGPGTRLTVL.

The chain links TRBV12-3 or TRBV12-4 to TRBJ1-1; the D gene is possibly TRBD1 (5 bases). The CDR3 runs to 13 residues. V dropped 7 bases and J dropped 4 bases, with 13 bases sitting between them. CDR3 DNA: TGTGCCAGCACCTGGTTCAGGGCCACTGAAGCTTTCTTT. Translating it yields CASTWFRATEAFF.